The 20 T cell receptor beta chains reported below all come from one sample, sequenced in a study of cytomegalovirus exposure and HLA in healthy donors. Researchers ran the PCR with 60 Vbeta and 13 Jbeta primers. Only in-frame clones appear in the TCRdb table, and some are missing; sequencing was by immunoSEQ multiplex PCR. The profile shows over 150,000 clones, around 73% of them singletons. The specimen sequenced was PBMCs. The receptors stem from a woman in her 30s in good health and CMV-seronegative.

The V gene is TRBV4-1, the J gene TRBJ2-1, with D possibly matching TRBD2 (6 bases). The V end lost 7 bases, the J end lost 7 bases, and 23 bases lay between the germline ends. This CDR3 contains 16 residues. CDR1 and CDR2 from the germline V gene are MGHRA and YSYEKL. The CDR3 DNA reads TGCGCCAGCATGATGGACCGGGAGCGACGGGGAAATGAGCAGTTCTTC. Translated, it gives CASMMDRERRGNEQFF.

A few counts support this clone. This chain joins TRBV28 and TRBJ2-1; the D gene is possibly TRBD2 (6 bases). Looked up from germline, CDR1 is MDHEN and CDR2 is SYDVKM. The CDR3 contains 15 residues. Trimming took 6 bases from V and 2 from J, leaving 14 bases between them. Written as DNA, the CDR3 is TGTGCCAGCAGACAACGGGAGAGCGCCTACAATGAGCAGTTCTTC. This encodes CASRQRESAYNEQFF. Filled out from reference TRBV28 and TRBJ2-1, the complete variable domain reads DVKVTQSSRYLVKRTGEKVFLECVQDMDHENMFWYRQDPGLGLRLIYFSYDVKMKEKGDIPEGYSVSREKKERFSLILESASTNQTSMYLCASRQRESAYNEQFFGPGTRLTVL.

The chain recombines TRBV13 with TRBJ1-1, with D possibly TRBD1 on 5 matching bases. CDR3 size: 14 residues. CDR1 is PRHDT, CDR2 FYEKMQ, per germline (reference sequence). The ends were cut back, 5 bases at V and 5 bases at J, with 15 bases in the middle. The CDR3 DNA follows: TGTGCCAGCAGCCTGGGGCAGGGTCAAACTGAAGCTTTCTTT. It is translated as CASSLGQGQTEAFF. Full variable domain (outside the CDR3, taken from reference TRBV13 and TRBJ1-1): AAGVIQSPRHLIKEKRETATLKCYPIPRHDTVYWYQQGPGQDPQFLISFYEKMQSDKGSIPDRFSAQQFSDYHSELNMSSLELGDSALYFCASSLGQGQTEAFFGQGTRLTVV.

The chain links TRBV28 to TRBJ2-1; TRBD2 agrees at 9 bases. Trimming cost V 6 bases and J 10 bases; bases outside gene matches: 4. CDR3 length equals 12 residues. Germline V gene lookup returns CDR1 MDHEN and CDR2 SYDVKM. In DNA form, the CDR3 reads TGTGCCAGCAGCCTCGGACTAGCGGAGCAGTTCTTC. Its protein product is CASSLGLAEQFF.

This clone was detected only once. Because the CDR3 is missing its conserved closing phenylalanine or tryptophan, this is likely a read error. This sequence joins TRBV5-4 and TRBJ1-6; the D is unclear. Germline CDR1 reads SGHNT; CDR2 reads YYREEE (reference sequence). The CDR3 sequence is 14 residues long. Trimming shortened V by 4 bases and J by 5 bases, and 10 bases separated the two germline ends. This CDR3 reads CASSLDGNNSPLHL. CDR3 sequence (DNA): TGTGCCAGCAGCCTAGACGGGAATAATTCACCCCTCCACCTT.

V gene TRBV27 combines with J gene TRBJ2-7; the match to TRBD2 covers 10 bases. The CDR3 is made up of 18 amino acids. Per the germline V gene, CDR1 is MNHEY and CDR2 is SMNVEV (reference sequence). Germline trimming cut 5 bases from V and 6 bases from J; bases unmatched to any gene: 19. CDR3 sequence (DNA): TGTGCCAGCAGTGCCGGGCCCCCCAGCGGGAGGGCAGTAAGCGAGCAGTACTTC. Protein: CASSAGPPSGRAVSEQYF.

The rearrangement joins TRBV6-5 to TRBJ2-2, with 8 bases fitting TRBD1. The junction had 3 bases not matched to a gene; V was cut back by 4 bases and J by 5 bases. The CDR3 has 14 residues. Germline CDR1 and CDR2: MNHEY and SVGAGI. The CDR3 DNA follows: TGTGCCAGCAGTTTACAGGGGGAGACCGGGGAGCTGTTTTTT. Translated, it gives CASSLQGETGELFF.

This chain uses TRBV30 with TRBJ2-7, with D possibly being TRBD1 (5 bases). The J call may be wrong; the DNA end is better matched by TRBJ2-5. Looked up from germline, CDR1 is GTSNPN and CDR2 is SVGIG (reference sequence). This CDR3 region has 13 residues. CDR3 sequence: CAWSVQEQETQYF. The CDR3 DNA is TGTGCCTGGAGTGTACAGGAACAAGAGACCCAGTACTTC.

This clone was observed a single time. The chain couples TRBV29-1 to TRBJ1-1; TRBD1 might be the D (6 bases). Germline CDR1 reads SQVTM; CDR2 reads ANQGSEA. This CDR3 has 14 amino acids. V gave up 6 bases and J gave up 0 bases, with 14 bases separating them. CDR3 region: CSVYNRVMNTEAFF. CDR3 coding DNA: TGCAGCGTATACAACAGGGTTATGAACACTGAAGCTTTCTTT.

The chain is built from TRBV27 and TRBJ2-1; 8 bases map to TRBD2. Germline V gene data show CDR1 as MNHEY and CDR2 as SMNVEV (reference sequence). The CDR3 runs 15 residues. V was clipped by 5 bases and J by 0 bases; unmatched bases: 3. The DNA of the CDR3 is TGTGCCAGCAGTCGAGCGGGAGTCTCCTACAATGAGCAGTTCTTC. Its translation: CASSRAGVSYNEQFF.

J is TRBJ2-5 and V is TRBV5-6; D is ambiguous. V lost 0 bases and J 1 base, leaving 7 bases between the germline ends. The germline gives CDR1 SGHDT, CDR2 YYEEEE. CDR3 size: 14 residues. CDR3 sequence (DNA): TGTGCCAGCAGCTTGGGGCCACCCCAAGAGACCCAGTACTTC. Amino acid sequence: CASSLGPPQETQYF.

V is TRBV5-1 and J is TRBJ1-5; D gene uncertain. Germline CDR1 reads SGHRS; CDR2 reads YFSETQ. V was clipped by 0 bases and J by 5 bases, with 9 bases between them. This CDR3 is 14 amino acids long. This chain's CDR3 is CASSLVGLDQPQHF. CDR3 DNA: TGCGCCAGCAGCTTGGTCGGGTTAGATCAGCCCCAGCATTTT.

This rearrangement joins TRBV5-4 to TRBJ2-7; 12 bases agree with TRBD2. CDR3 size: 16 residues. The V segment lost 1 base and the J segment 2 bases; nucleotides outside the gene matches: 4. Germline V gene sequence: CDR1 SGHNT, CDR2 YYREEE (reference sequence). The CDR3 bases are TGTGCCAGCAGCTTGTGGACTAGCGGGGCCACCTACGAGCAGTACTTC. Translated: CASSLWTSGATYEQYF.

V gene TRBV18 combines with J gene TRBJ2-1; D not resolved. The CDR3 contains 15 residues. V was pared by 0 bases and J by 0 bases, with 6 bases between. Germline V gives CDR1 KGHSH, CDR2 LQKENI. The CDR3, as DNA: TGTGCCAGCTCACCACCAAGCCCCTCCTACAATGAGCAGTTCTTC. This sequence encodes CASSPPSPSYNEQFF.

As regards this clone: At one end the junction does not follow the germline gene, possibly because of a read error. The chain couples TRBV7-7 to TRBJ1-6; 7 nucleotides line up with TRBD1. CDR1 and CDR2 from the germline V gene are SSHAT and FNYEAQ (reference sequence). The CDR3 is 15 amino acids. The DNA for the CDR3 is TGTGCTAGCAGCTTAAACAGGGGAGCGGATTCACCCCTCCACTTT. Translated: CASSLNRGADSPLHF.

V gene TRBV4-1 combines with J gene TRBJ2-1, with TRBD2 identical over 9 bases. Germline values: CDR1 MGHRA, CDR2 YSYEKL. The CDR3 covers 14 residues. The V and J ends lost 1 base and 9 bases, in that order; junction bases with no gene match: 4. The CDR3 sequence: CASSQGGRAVEQFF. In DNA, the CDR3 is TGCGCCAGCAGCCAAGGCGGGAGGGCCGTTGAGCAGTTCTTC.

This clone occurred once. The V gene is TRBV6-1, the J gene TRBJ1-2; TRBD1 aligns across 8 bases. Germline trimming cut 4 bases from V and 6 bases from J; bases unmatched to any gene: 7. This CDR3 spans 14 amino acids. Germline loops: CDR1 MNHNS, CDR2 SASEGT. The DNA for the CDR3 is TGTGCCAGCAGTGTCTCCAGGGGGCGGGATGGCTACACCTTC. As protein: CASSVSRGRDGYTF.

The chain links TRBV2 to TRBJ1-2; possible D gene TRBD1, 6 bases. V was pared by 4 bases and J by 6 bases, with 18 bases between. The CDR3 covers 15 residues. Germline V gives CDR1 SNHLY, CDR2 FYNNEI. CDR3 sequence reads: CASSVRGGGFHGYTF. In nucleotides, the CDR3 is TGTGCCAGCAGTGTTCGGGGAGGGGGATTCCATGGCTACACCTTC.

The J gene is TRBJ2-5, the V gene TRBV14, with 7 bases that match TRBD1. The germline V gene has CDR1 SGHDN and CDR2 FVKESK. CDR3 length: 16 amino acids. Trimming took 3 bases from V and 2 from J; bases not matched to a gene: 9. CDR3 in DNA: TGTGCCAGCAGCCATCCCCCAGACAGGGATCAAGAGACCCAGTACTTC. It specifies CASSHPPDRDQETQYF.

The chain employs TRBV4-2 and TRBJ2-1; TRBD2 aligns across 7 bases. Germline values: CDR1 LGHNA, CDR2 YNFKEQ. The CDR3 is 14 amino acids. Germline trimming cut 4 bases from V and 3 bases from J; bases unmatched to any gene: 3. The CDR3 region has the DNA TGTGCCAGCAGCCTACGGGGGGTCTACAATGAGCAGTTCTTC. Its translation: CASSLRGVYNEQFF.